A single T cell receptor beta chain is shown here with its context. Antigen unknown. This sample is part of a study of CXCR3-negative and CXCR3-positive naive CD8 T cells. Study-wide points: Memory cells showed distinct TRBV-TRBJ patterns, while the two naive subsets matched. Diversity proved comparably high across both naive subsets and much lower in memory CD8+ cells. CXCR3 levels fell partly with cryopreservation; most assays relied on fresh PBMCs. More hydrophobic TRB CDR3s were found in CXCR3-positive naive cells than in CXCR3-negative naive cells.

CD45RO-CCR7+CD27+CD95- defined naive CD8+ T cells. Libraries were UMI-labeled 5' RACE TRB cDNA. Each CDR3 protein gets one entry in TCRdb, which reprocessed the 5' RACE reads and gives no DNA. This sample's clone table lists about 98,000 distinct CDR3 sequences. The germline CDR1 and CDR2 sequences are SGHRS and YFSETQ. The CDR3 runs to 15 residues. The sample was naive CXCR3+ CD8+ T cells from blood. Subset noted: CD45RO-CCR7+CD27+CD95- naive CD8+ T cells expressing CXCR3 (TNR3+). This receptor was identified in a human donor in good health. Some clones in this sample may be carry-over from other donors' samples. V gene TRBV5-1 combines with J gene TRBJ2-7; TCRdb picks TRBD2, but there is no DNA to check that call. The CDR3 here is CASSLDLAGSYEQYF.